The rows below give T cell receptor beta chains drawn from one sample of a study of identical twins. TCRdb passed the 5' RACE reads through MiXCR, listing each CDR3 protein once. The repertoire has some 630,000 distinct CDR3 sequences, around 7.5% of them found once; the top ten carry roughly 1.5%. These data were likewise used in another study, on yellow fever vaccine responses in identical twins.

The material sequenced was PBMCs. The origin of the receptors is a young woman in good health. Both conserved end residues are part of each CDR3. D genes are given only for firm matches. Some rows mark clone size as missing; the rest say once, few, many or name a class of expanded clone.

TRBD1 | many | TRBJ1-1 | 17 | TRBV5-1 | TGCGCCAGCAGCCCGGGGGACAGGGAGTCTATGAACACTGAAGCTTTCTTT | CASSPGDRESMNTEAFF
- | few | TRBJ2-1 | 16 | TRBV6-5 | TGTGCCAGCAGTTACTCGCAGGGGTTAGGCTACAATGAGCAGTTCTTC | CASSYSQGLGYNEQFF
TRBD1 | few | TRBJ2-1 | 15 | TRBV20-1 | TGCAGTGCTAGAGAAGGGGGACAGTCCTACAATGAGCAGTTCTTC | CSAREGGQSYNEQFF
TRBD2 | - | TRBJ2-7 | 13 | TRBV29-1 | TGCAGCGTTGCAGCGGGGACCTCCTACGAGCAGTACTTC | CSVAAGTSYEQYF
TRBD1 | - | TRBJ2-5 | 13 | TRBV29-1 | TGCAGCGTTGGCGAAGGGGGCGCGGGGACCCAGTACTTC | CSVGEGGAGTQYF
- | many | TRBJ2-3 | 11 | TRBV3-1 | TGTGCCAGCAGCCAAGGACAGGCGCAGTATTTT | CASSQGQAQYF
- | - | TRBJ1-2 | 16 | TRBV12-3/TRBV12-4 | TGTGCCAGCAGCTTCCAGCGGACGGAAATAAGGGATGGCTACACCTTC | CASSFQRTEIRDGYTF
TRBD2 | many | TRBJ2-7 | 17 | TRBV15 | TGTGCCACCAGCAGTACCGGGACTAGCGGGAGCGGCTACGAGCAGTACTTC | CATSSTGTSGSGYEQYF
- | - | TRBJ2-6 | 16 | TRBV6-5 | TGTGCCAGCAGTTACCCCCCGGGCTCTGGGGCCAACGTCCTGACTTTC | CASSYPPGSGANVLTF
TRBD1 | many | TRBJ2-4 | 17 | TRBV12-3/TRBV12-4 | TGTGCCAGCAGTCCAACGGACAGGCTTTTAGCCAAAAACATTCAGTACTTC | CASSPTDRLLAKNIQYF
- | many | TRBJ2-1 | 14 | TRBV28 | TGTGCCAGCAGTTTGTACTACTATGACAATGAGCAGTTCTTC | CASSLYYYDNEQFF
TRBD2 | many | TRBJ2-3 | 16 | TRBV7-2 | TGTGCCAGCAGCTACAAAAGCACTAGCGGGACAGATACGCAGTATTTT | CASSYKSTSGTDTQYF
- | - | TRBJ2-2 | 17 | TRBV5-1 | TGCGCCAGCAGCTTGCCCAGAACAGGAGCGAACACCGGGGAGCTGTTTTTT | CASSLPRTGANTGELFF
TRBD1 | many | TRBJ2-1 | 16 | TRBV3-1 | TGTGCCAGCAGCCAACCCGGGACAGGCTTGGGTAATGAGCAGTTCTTC | CASSQPGTGLGNEQFF
- | many | TRBJ2-1 | 11 | TRBV29-1 | TGCAGCGTTATTCTAGGGCCATTAACCTTCTTC | CSVILGPLTFF
TRBD2 | few | TRBJ2-3 | 14 | TRBV7-8 | TGTGCCAGCAGACTCAGCGGGGGGGGTGATACGCAGTATTTT | CASRLSGGGDTQYF
TRBD1 | few | TRBJ2-2 | 16 | TRBV7-3 | TGTGCCAGCAGCTTCTCGACAGGGCGCGGCACCGGGGAGCTGTTTTTT | CASSFSTGRGTGELFF
TRBD2 | many | TRBJ2-1 | 16 | TRBV9 | TGTGCCAGCAGCGGAAAACTAGCGGGTATAAGCAATGAGCAGTTCTTC | CASSGKLAGISNEQFF
TRBD1 | few | TRBJ2-6 | 16 | TRBV5-1 | TGCGCCAGCAGCTCGGGACAGCTCTTTGGGGCCAACGTCCTGACTTTC | CASSSGQLFGANVLTF
- | - | TRBJ2-7 | 15 | TRBV5-1 | TGCGCCAGCAGCCAAAGTGACCAGAGGCGTGTCGAGCAGTACTTC | CASSQSDQRRVEQYF
- | many | TRBJ2-1 | 17 | TRBV7-8 | TGTGCCAGCAGCCCACCGGCAGGAGGACTGTCCTACAATGAGCAGTTCTTC | CASSPPAGGLSYNEQFF
- | few | TRBJ1-1 | 14 | TRBV5-1 | TGCGCCAGCAGCCGCCTGGACATCAACACTGAAGCTTTCTTT | CASSRLDINTEAFF
TRBD2 | many | TRBJ2-1 | 14 | TRBV24-1 | TGTGCCACCAGTGAAGCGGGACTAGCGGGAAGCCTTTTCTTC | CATSEAGLAGSLFF
TRBD1 | few | TRBJ2-2 | 16 | TRBV6-1 | TGTGCCAGCAGTCGAGGGACAGTCGCGAACACCGGGGAGCTGTTTTTT | CASSRGTVANTGELFF
- | few | TRBJ2-5 | 15 | TRBV21-1 | TGTGCCAGCAGCAAACCGGGACAGGGGCAAGAGACCCAGTACTTC | CASSKPGQGQETQYF
- | - | TRBJ1-6 | 15 | TRBV2 | TGTGCCAGCATTTTAGGGGAAGGGGGTAATTCACCCCTCCACTTT | CASILGEGGNSPLHF
- | - | TRBJ1-4 | 14 | TRBV12-3/TRBV12-4 | TGTGCCAGCAGGCGGACGGAATTGAATGAAAAACTGTTTTTT | CASRRTELNEKLFF
- | - | TRBJ2-6 | 17 | TRBV5-1 | TGCGCCAGCAGCCCCGGGACCGTAAACTCTGGGGCCAACGTCCTGACTTTC | CASSPGTVNSGANVLTF
- | many | TRBJ2-3 | 14 | TRBV3-1 | TGTGCCAGCAGCCAAGGGACATCTTCAGATACGCAGTATTTT | CASSQGTSSDTQYF
- | - | TRBJ2-7 | 11 | TRBV20-1 | TGCAGTGCTAAGATCTCCTACGAGCAGTACTTC | CSAKISYEQYF
TRBD1 | many | TRBJ2-4 | 15 | TRBV12-3/TRBV12-4 | TGTGCCAGCAGTTCCACAGGGGCTATCAAAAACATTCAGTACTTC | CASSSTGAIKNIQYF
- | many | TRBJ2-4 | 11 | TRBV12-3/TRBV12-4 | TGTGCCAGCAGTTCAACCCCCTTTCAGTACTTC | CASSSTPFQYF
TRBD2 | - | TRBJ2-7 | 20 | TRBV6-2/TRBV6-3 | TGTGCCAGCAACCCGCCCCGGACTAGCGGGAATGCCCGGGGCTCCTACGAGCAGTACTTC | CASNPPRTSGNARGSYEQYF
TRBD2 | few | TRBJ2-5 | 16 | TRBV7-3 | TGTGCCAGCAGCCCCGGGACTAGCGGGAGTATGGAGACCCAGTACTTC | CASSPGTSGSMETQYF
TRBD1 | - | TRBJ2-2 | 14 | TRBV3-1 | TGTGCCAGCGGGACAGGGGGTTCCACCGGGGAGCTGTTTTTT | CASGTGGSTGELFF
- | few | TRBJ1-3 | 15 | TRBV7-6 | TGTGCCAGCAGCTTAGAGGCTGGCCCTGGAAACACCATATATTTT | CASSLEAGPGNTIYF
- | few | TRBJ2-5 | 13 | TRBV5-6 | TGTGCCAGCACAATGACAGAGGGGGAGACCCAGTACTTC | CASTMTEGETQYF
- | few | TRBJ1-1 | 17 | TRBV12-3/TRBV12-4 | TGTGCCAGCAGCCGCGAGGGCCGTGGGGGCATGGGCACTGAAGCTTTCTTT | CASSREGRGGMGTEAFF
- | few | TRBJ2-3 | 13 | TRBV5-1 | TGCGCCAGCAGCTTGGAACCCACAGATACGCAGTATTTT | CASSLEPTDTQYF
- | - | TRBJ2-5 | 16 | TRBV15 | TGTGCCACCAGCAGAGCCTCAGGGATAGTAGGAGAGACCCAGTACTTC | CATSRASGIVGETQYF
TRBD1 | few | TRBJ2-2 | 15 | TRBV7-9 | TGTGCCAGCAGCCCACAGGGGGAGAACACCGGGGAGCTGTTTTTT | CASSPQGENTGELFF
TRBD1 | - | TRBJ2-7 | 15 | TRBV12-3/TRBV12-4 | TGTGCCAGGAAACCTCGGGACAGGGGGCTTGGGGAGCAGTACTTC | CARKPRDRGLGEQYF
- | - | TRBJ2-1 | 13 | TRBV9 | TGTGCCAGCAGCGTAGCCCAAGGGACAAAGCAGTTCTTC | CASSVAQGTKQFF
- | - | TRBJ2-1 | 12 | TRBV18 | TGTGCCAGCTCACCACCTAGCAGAGAGCAGTTCTTC | CASSPPSREQFF
TRBD1 | - | TRBJ2-7 | 18 | TRBV6-2/TRBV6-3 | TGTGCCAGCAGTTACTCCCGGGACAGGGACCTCTACTCCTACGAGCAGTACTTC | CASSYSRDRDLYSYEQYF
TRBD1 | - | TRBJ2-4 | 13 | TRBV6-6 | TGTGCCAGCAGTTCGACAGGGCAGGGCATTCAGTACTTC | CASSSTGQGIQYF
- | many | TRBJ2-1 | 13 | TRBV6-4 | TGTGCCAGCAGTGACAGCTCCTACAATGAGCAGTTCTTC | CASSDSSYNEQFF
TRBD1 | many | TRBJ1-2 | 16 | TRBV12-3/TRBV12-4 | TGTGCCAGCAGCCCCTGGGGGGACAGGGGAAGGCATGGCTACACCTTC | CASSPWGDRGRHGYTF
- | - | TRBJ1-6 | 13 | TRBV12-3/TRBV12-4 | TGTGCCAGCACCCCCACAACTAATTCACCCCTCCACTTT | CASTPTTNSPLHF
- | many | TRBJ2-5 | 16 | TRBV24-1 | TGTGCCACCAGTGATTTGCTCAGGGCGGAGGGGGAGACCCAGTACTTC | CATSDLLRAEGETQYF
TRBD2 | - | TRBJ2-7 | 14 | TRBV3-1 | TGTGCCAGCAGCCCTAGCGGGAGCCCCAACGAGCAGTACTTC | CASSPSGSPNEQYF
TRBD2 | few | TRBJ2-1 | 19 | TRBV7-7 | TGTGCCAGCAGCTTACGGAGCGCGGGGGTGCCGAGCTCCTACAATGAGCAGTTCTTC | CASSLRSAGVPSSYNEQFF
TRBD2 | - | TRBJ2-5 | 15 | TRBV2 | TGTGCCAGCTCTGCGGGAGTGCCTTTGTCGGAGACCCAGTACTTC | CASSAGVPLSETQYF
TRBD1 | few | TRBJ1-5 | 16 | TRBV3-1 | TGTGCCAGCAGCCAAGGGGGGACAGGGGGCATTCAGCCCCAGCATTTT | CASSQGGTGGIQPQHF